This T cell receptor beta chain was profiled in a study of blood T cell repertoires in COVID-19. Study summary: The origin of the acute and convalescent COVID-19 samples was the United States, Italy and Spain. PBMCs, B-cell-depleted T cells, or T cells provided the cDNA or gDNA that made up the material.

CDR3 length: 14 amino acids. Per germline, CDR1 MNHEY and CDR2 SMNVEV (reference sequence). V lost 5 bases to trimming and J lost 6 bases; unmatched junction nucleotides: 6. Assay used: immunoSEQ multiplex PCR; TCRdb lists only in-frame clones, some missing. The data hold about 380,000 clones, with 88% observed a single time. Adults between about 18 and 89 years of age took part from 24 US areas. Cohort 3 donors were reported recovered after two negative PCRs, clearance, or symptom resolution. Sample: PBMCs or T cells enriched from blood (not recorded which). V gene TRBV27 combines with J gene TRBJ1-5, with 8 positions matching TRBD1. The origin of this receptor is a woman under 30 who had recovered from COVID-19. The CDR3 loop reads CASSPGQGGQPQHF. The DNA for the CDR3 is TGTGCCAGCAGTCCCGGACAGGGAGGTCAGCCCCAGCATTTT.